What follows are 31 T cell receptor beta chains derived from one specimen sequenced in a study of cytomegalovirus exposure and HLA in healthy donors. Sequencing used immunoSEQ multiplex PCR; TCRdb keeps in-frame clones, though not all of them. The sample holds 110,000 to 150,000 clones, 70% to 90% seen once. Sequenced material: PBMCs. Receptor source: a man between 18 and 35 years old in good health and CMV-seronegative.

The chain is built from TRBV12-1 and TRBJ2-1; the tabulated D call, TRBD1, remains unverified against the DNA. TRBV12-1 is labeled a pseudogene. This CDR3 has 13 residues. The DNA of the CDR3 is TGTGCCAGCAGCCCCAGGGGGCGGGTTGAGCAGTTCTTC. It yields the protein CASSPRGRVEQFF.

V gene TRBV18 combines with J gene TRBJ1-6; no firm D call. Trimming took off 0 bases at V and 15 bases at J, with 18 bases between the two ends. Germline V CDR1 and CDR2: KGHSH, LQKENI. The CDR3 has 15 residues. DNA for the CDR3: TGTGCCAGCTCACCACCCGGGATTGCCAATAGACGCCTCCACTTT. Protein sequence: CASSPPGIANRRLHF. The entire variable domain, with the rest obtained from reference TRBV18 and TRBJ1-6, is as follows: NAGVMQNPRHLVRRRGQEARLRCSPMKGHSHVYWYRQLPEEGLKFMVYLQKENIIDESGMPKERFSAEFPKEGPSILRIQQVVRGDSAAYFCASSPPGIANRRLHFGNGTRLTVT.

V and J are TRBV4-3 and TRBJ2-3; 11 bases match TRBD2. The CDR3 has 19 amino acids. The germline V gene has CDR1 LGHNA and CDR2 YSLEER. Unmatched junction bases numbered 12, after V lost 0 bases and J lost 4 bases. The chain's CDR3 is CASSQDRRTSGSIADTQYF. The CDR3 DNA reads TGCGCCAGCAGCCAAGATCGGCGAACTAGCGGGAGTATAGCAGATACGCAGTATTTT.

This rearrangement joins TRBV4-3 to TRBJ1-1; a possible D gene is TRBD1 (5 bases). This CDR3 contains 17 residues. V was clipped by 0 bases and J by 0 bases, with 14 bases between them. Germline V gene lookup returns CDR1 LGHNA and CDR2 YSLEER. CDR3 residues: CASSQDYGHPMNTEAFF. The CDR3 DNA sequence: TGCGCCAGCAGCCAAGATTATGGACACCCGATGAACACTGAAGCTTTCTTT.

V usage is TRBV10-3 and J usage is TRBJ2-7, with 12 bases identical to TRBD2. CDR3 size: 15 residues. The V segment lost 2 bases and the J segment 5 bases; nucleotides outside the gene matches: 4. CDR1 is ENHRY, CDR2 SYGVKD, per germline. CDR3 amino acids: CAISETGLAGNEQYF. For the CDR3, the DNA is TGTGCCATCAGTGAGACCGGACTAGCGGGAAACGAGCAGTACTTC.

The genes are TRBV19 and TRBJ2-3; TRBD1 might be the D (6 bases). This CDR3 is built from 16 residues. Trimming shortened V by 9 bases and J by 0 bases, and 19 bases separated the two germline ends. CDR1 is LNHDA, CDR2 SQIVND, per germline (reference sequence). The CDR3 spells CASALGATASTDTQYF. The CDR3 coding sequence is TGTGCCAGCGCCCTGGGGGCTACTGCTAGCACAGATACGCAGTATTTT.

This sequence joins TRBV9 and TRBJ1-4; 7 nucleotides match TRBD1. Germline CDR1 is SGDLS and CDR2 is YYNGEE. This CDR3 contains 15 residues. V shed 5 bases, J shed 4 bases, and the junction held 8 bases outside the gene matches. As DNA, the CDR3 is TGTGCCAGCAGTAGGGGGGACAGCCTTAATGAAAAACTGTTTTTT. Amino acids: CASSRGDSLNEKLFF.

This chain connects TRBV15 to TRBJ2-2; 13 nucleotides line up with TRBD2. Germline CDR1 LNHNV, CDR2 YYDKDF (reference sequence). With V trimmed by 5 bases and J by 3 bases, 6 bases remained unmatched. This CDR3 region has 17 residues. The CDR3 DNA follows: TGTGCCACCAGCGGTGGACTAGCGGGGGCCCACACCGGGGAGCTGTTTTTT. Encoded protein: CATSGGLAGAHTGELFF.

The J gene is TRBJ1-2, the V gene TRBV10-3; unclear D gene. The CDR3 length is 15 residues. V lost 0 bases and J 8 bases, leaving 16 bases between the germline ends. The V gene's germline CDR1 is ENHRY and CDR2 SYGVKD. In DNA, the CDR3 is TGTGCCATCAGTGAGTCGTTTCTGGAGGGTTACGGCTACACCTTC. This codes for CAISESFLEGYGYTF.

J is TRBJ1-1 and V is TRBV7-8; D unresolved. Trimming pared 6 bases from V and 3 bases from J, leaving 23 bases between. The length of the CDR3 is 17 residues. Looked up from germline, CDR1 is SGHVS and CDR2 is FQNEAQ. CDR3 sequence (DNA): TGTGCCAGCAGACTCGGGCGGGCCCCATCCCTGGACACTGAAGCTTTCTTT. Translation: CASRLGRAPSLDTEAFF.

The V gene is TRBV2, the J gene TRBJ2-7, with TRBD1 matching over 10 bases. Germline V gene lookup returns CDR1 SNHLY and CDR2 FYNNEI. V was pared by 9 bases and J by 5 bases, with 10 bases of the junction left unmatched. This CDR3 is 14 amino acids long. The CDR3 reads CASQAGDRGNEQYF. CDR3 coding DNA: TGTGCCAGTCAGGCGGGGGACAGGGGCAACGAGCAGTACTTC.

V usage is TRBV30 and J usage is TRBJ1-4; 7 bases are a match to TRBD1. V was clipped by 2 bases and J by 5 bases; unmatched bases: 5. Germline CDR1 reads GTSNPN; CDR2 reads SVGIG (reference sequence). This CDR3 has 14 residues. The chain's CDR3 is CAWSRETGNEKLFF. In nucleotides, the CDR3 is TGTGCCTGGAGTAGGGAGACAGGGAATGAAAAACTGTTTTTT.

The gene calls are TRBV15 and TRBJ2-5, with TRBD1 identical over 7 bases. From germline, CDR1 is LNHNV and CDR2 YYDKDF (reference sequence). Losses at the gene ends were 4 bases for V and 3 bases for J; bases not matched to a gene: 5. The CDR3 is made up of 14 amino acids. The CDR3 sequence: CATSTRDREETQYF. CDR3 DNA: TGTGCCACCAGCACCCGGGACAGAGAAGAGACCCAGTACTTC.

This rearrangement joins TRBV4-3 to TRBJ2-2; 9 positions agree with TRBD1. The germline V gene has CDR1 LGHNA and CDR2 YSLEER. The CDR3 consists of 15 residues. V trimming: 6 bases; J trimming: 4 bases; junction bases outside the gene matches: 6. CDR3 DNA sequence: TGCGCCAGCAGGACGGACAGGGGTTTCACCGGGGAGCTGTTTTTT. Its protein product is CASRTDRGFTGELFF.

Notes on this clone: One end of the junction varies from germline; a read error may be responsible. The chain recombines TRBV6-5 with TRBJ2-1; 9 nucleotides align to TRBD2. In germline, CDR1 is MNHEY, CDR2 SVGAGI. The CDR3 contains 16 residues. The CDR3 nucleotides read TGTGCCAGCAGCTACTCTAGCGGGGCACCAAACAATGAGCAGTTCTTC. It specifies CASSYSSGAPNNEQFF.

The V gene is TRBV19, the J gene TRBJ2-1; 7 bases align to TRBD1. This CDR3 has 13 residues. V was clipped by 4 bases and J by 6 bases; unmatched bases: 3. The germline gives CDR1 LNHDA, CDR2 SQIVND (reference sequence). This CDR3 is CASSSRDSNEQFF. CDR3 DNA sequence: TGTGCCAGTAGTAGCCGGGACAGCAATGAGCAGTTCTTC.

The chain employs TRBV5-6 and TRBJ1-3; TRBD1 aligns across 7 bases. Looked up from germline, CDR1 is SGHDT and CDR2 is YYEEEE. CDR3 length: 15 residues. Trimming cost V 5 bases and J 8 bases; bases outside gene matches: 13. The CDR3 DNA sequence: TGTGCCAGCAGGCCTTCGACAGGGATGGTAGACACCATATATTTT. It encodes CASRPSTGMVDTIYF.

V is TRBV7-9 and J is TRBJ2-2, with TRBD1 identical over 8 bases. This CDR3 contains 16 residues. The V segment lost 7 bases and the J segment 3 bases; nucleotides outside the gene matches: 10. Germline lookup yields CDR1 SEHNR and CDR2 FQNEAQ (reference sequence). CDR3 in DNA: TGTGCCAGCACCCCTTTAAGGACAGGGCACACCGGGGAGCTGTTTTTT. It codes for CASTPLRTGHTGELFF.

The chain links TRBV7-9 to TRBJ2-1; D is unresolved. The CDR3 runs 15 residues. V lost 2 bases to trimming and J lost 6 bases, with 14 bases between them. The germline CDR1 and CDR2 sequences are SEHNR and FQNEAQ (reference sequence). Here the CDR3 reads CASSLNSGYVNEQFF. The CDR3 nucleotides read TGTGCCAGCAGCTTAAATTCCGGGTACGTCAATGAGCAGTTCTTC.

The chain couples TRBV7-8 to TRBJ1-2, with D perhaps matching TRBD1 (5 bases). Trimming stripped 1 base from V and 14 bases from J, with 14 bases between. The V gene's germline CDR1 is SGHVS and CDR2 FQNEAQ. This CDR3 has 12 residues. CDR3 residues: CASSLVGRPGTF. DNA for the CDR3: TGTGCCAGCAGCTTAGTGGGCCGTCCAGGGACCTTC.

J is TRBJ1-4 and V is TRBV4-1; perhaps TRBD1 as D (5 bases). Germline V gene sequence: CDR1 MGHRA, CDR2 YSYEKL. V lost 4 bases, J lost 7 bases, and 19 bases lay in between. The CDR3 covers 16 residues. The CDR3 protein is CASSPGGGASGEKLFF. DNA for the CDR3: TGCGCCAGCAGCCCCGGGGGTGGGGCGAGTGGTGAAAAACTGTTTTTT.

This chain links TRBV4-1 with TRBJ2-7; TRBD1 agrees at 9 bases. This CDR3 spans 13 amino acids. V shed 3 bases and J 6 bases; nucleotides not matched to a gene: 3. CDR1 MGHRA and CDR2 YSYEKL come from the germline V gene. The CDR3 here is CASSQGQGGEQYF. The CDR3 nucleotides read TGCGCCAGCAGCCAGGGACAGGGAGGCGAGCAGTACTTC.

The V and J genes are TRBV5-4 and TRBJ2-5; D may be TRBD2 (6 bases). The CDR3 loop spans 16 amino acids. Germline CDR1 SGHNT, CDR2 YYREEE (reference sequence). Trimming removed 4 bases at V and 5 bases at J, with 21 bases between. For the CDR3, the DNA is TGTGCCAGCAGCAAGACCGGGGGAGCCGGTGCCGAGACCCAGTACTTC. It encodes CASSKTGGAGAETQYF.

The V and J genes are TRBV11-2 and TRBJ2-4; no clear D. The CDR3 runs 14 residues. Germline lookup yields CDR1 SGHAT and CDR2 FQNNGV. V was trimmed by 0 bases and J by 6 bases, leaving 9 bases between them. This chain's CDR3 is CASSLERSANIQYF. Here the CDR3 DNA reads TGTGCCAGCAGCTTAGAGAGGTCAGCAAACATTCAGTACTTC.

The chain is built from TRBV18 and TRBJ2-1; 8 bases align to TRBD1. The junction had 7 bases not matched to a gene; V was cut back by 0 bases and J by 12 bases. From germline, CDR1 is KGHSH and CDR2 LQKENI. The CDR3 has 14 amino acids. The DNA of the CDR3 is TGTGCCAGCTCACCACCCAGCGACAGGGGTGTGCAGTTCTTC. Its translation: CASSPPSDRGVQFF. The entire variable domain, with the rest obtained from reference TRBV18 and TRBJ2-1, is as follows: NAGVMQNPRHLVRRRGQEARLRCSPMKGHSHVYWYRQLPEEGLKFMVYLQKENIIDESGMPKERFSAEFPKEGPSILRIQQVVRGDSAAYFCASSPPSDRGVQFFGPGTRLTVL.

This rearrangement joins TRBV6-1 to TRBJ2-4; perhaps TRBD2 as D (6 bases). The CDR3 extends over 18 amino acids. V lost 2 bases and J lost 6, with 23 bases in between. The germline CDR1 and CDR2 sequences are MNHNS and SASEGT. The CDR3 spells CASSELYPSGGMVNIQYF. The CDR3 DNA sequence: TGTGCCAGCAGTGAACTCTATCCGAGCGGAGGGATGGTAAACATTCAGTACTTC.

This sequence joins TRBV25-1 and TRBJ2-5; 10 bases align to TRBD1. V shed 1 base and J 5 bases; nucleotides not matched to a gene: 1. From germline, CDR1 is MGHDK and CDR2 SYGVNS. This CDR3 has 14 amino acids. CDR3 sequence reads: CASSELDRGETQYF. The CDR3 DNA reads as TGTGCCAGCAGTGAATTGGACAGGGGGGAGACCCAGTACTTC.

The V gene is TRBV6-5, the J gene TRBJ1-2; 9 bases line up with TRBD1. J lost 4 bases, V lost 6 bases, and 6 bases had no gene match. This CDR3 spans 14 amino acids. CDR1 MNHEY and CDR2 SVGAGI come from the germline V gene. The CDR3 nucleotides read TGTGCCAGCAGACAGGGGGCTATCCCCTATGGCTACACCTTC. Residues: CASRQGAIPYGYTF.

V usage is TRBV28 and J usage is TRBJ1-3; no reliable D call. The germline gives CDR1 MDHEN, CDR2 SYDVKM. V lost 8 bases to trimming and J lost 0 bases, with 14 bases between them. The CDR3 totals 15 residues. The CDR3 region is CASGPGRFSGNTIYF. The CDR3, as DNA: TGTGCCAGCGGCCCCGGGAGATTCTCTGGAAACACCATATATTTT.

The V and J genes are TRBV7-8 and TRBJ1-1, with no clear D. From germline, CDR1 is SGHVS and CDR2 FQNEAQ. The V end was cut by 1 base, the J end by 8 bases, with 5 bases between. The CDR3 totals 11 residues. Here the CDR3 reads CASSLVSEAFF. CDR3 in DNA: TGTGCCAGCAGCTTAGTCTCCGAAGCTTTCTTT. Complete variable domain (other parts from reference TRBV7-8 and TRBJ1-1): GAGVSQSPRYKVAKRGQDVALRCDPISGHVSLFWYQQALGQGPEFLTYFQNEAQLDKSGLPSDRFFAERPEGSVSTLKIQRTQQEDSAVYLCASSLVSEAFFGQGTRLTVV.

The chain combines TRBV6-1 with TRBJ1-3; 7 nucleotides line up with TRBD1. J was trimmed by 2 bases and V by 6 bases; bases with no gene match: 1. The CDR3 has 13 amino acids. CDR1 and CDR2 (germline): MNHNS, SASEGT. Here the CDR3 DNA reads TGTGCCAGCAGCGACAGGGCTGGAAACACCATATATTTT. Amino acid sequence: CASSDRAGNTIYF.